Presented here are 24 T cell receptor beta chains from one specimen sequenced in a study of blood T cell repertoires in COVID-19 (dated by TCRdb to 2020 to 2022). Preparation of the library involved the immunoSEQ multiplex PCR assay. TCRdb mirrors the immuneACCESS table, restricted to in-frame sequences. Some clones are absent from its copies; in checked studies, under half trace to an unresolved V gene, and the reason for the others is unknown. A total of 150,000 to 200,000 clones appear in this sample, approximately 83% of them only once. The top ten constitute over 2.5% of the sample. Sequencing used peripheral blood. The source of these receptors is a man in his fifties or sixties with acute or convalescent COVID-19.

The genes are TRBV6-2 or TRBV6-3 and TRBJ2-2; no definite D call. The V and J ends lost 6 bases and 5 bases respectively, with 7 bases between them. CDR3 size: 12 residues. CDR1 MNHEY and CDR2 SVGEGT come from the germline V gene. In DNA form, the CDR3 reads TGTGCCAGCAGCTCCTCGACCGGGGAGCTGTTTTTT. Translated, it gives CASSSSTGELFF.

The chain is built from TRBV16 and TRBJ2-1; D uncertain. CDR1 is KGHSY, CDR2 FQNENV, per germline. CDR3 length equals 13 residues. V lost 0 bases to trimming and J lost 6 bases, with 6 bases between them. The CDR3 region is CASSQSTVNEQFF. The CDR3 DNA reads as TGTGCCAGCAGCCAATCCACAGTCAATGAGCAGTTCTTC.

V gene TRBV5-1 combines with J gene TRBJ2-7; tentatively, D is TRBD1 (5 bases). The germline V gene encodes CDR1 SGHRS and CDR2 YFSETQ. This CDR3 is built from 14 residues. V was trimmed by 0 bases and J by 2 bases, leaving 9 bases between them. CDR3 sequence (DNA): TGCGCCAGCAGCTTGGTAGGGGTTACCTACGAGCAGTACTTC. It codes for CASSLVGVTYEQYF.

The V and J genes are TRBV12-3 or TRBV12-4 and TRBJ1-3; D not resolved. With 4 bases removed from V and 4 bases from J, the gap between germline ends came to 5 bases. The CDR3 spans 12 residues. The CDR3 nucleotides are TGTGCCAGCAGTTGGCAGGGAAACACCATATATTTT. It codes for CASSWQGNTIYF.

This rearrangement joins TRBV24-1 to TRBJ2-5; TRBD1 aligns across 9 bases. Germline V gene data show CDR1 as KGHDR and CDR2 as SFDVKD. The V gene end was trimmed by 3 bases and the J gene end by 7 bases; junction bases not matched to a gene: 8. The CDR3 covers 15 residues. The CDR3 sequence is CATSDTRTGAGTQYF. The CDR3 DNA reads TGTGCCACCAGTGATACCCGGACAGGGGCTGGGACCCAGTACTTC.

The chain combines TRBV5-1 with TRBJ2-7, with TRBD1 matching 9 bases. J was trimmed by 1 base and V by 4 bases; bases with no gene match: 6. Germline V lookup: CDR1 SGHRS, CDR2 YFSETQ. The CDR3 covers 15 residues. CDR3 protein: CASSRGQGVSYEQYF. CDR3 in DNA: TGCGCCAGCAGCAGGGGACAGGGAGTGTCCTACGAGCAGTACTTC.

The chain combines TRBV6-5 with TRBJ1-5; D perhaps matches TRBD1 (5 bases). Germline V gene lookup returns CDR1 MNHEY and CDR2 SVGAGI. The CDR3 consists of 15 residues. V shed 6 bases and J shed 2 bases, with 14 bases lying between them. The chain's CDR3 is CASRQASGGNQPQHF. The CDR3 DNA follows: TGTGCCAGCAGACAGGCAAGTGGGGGCAATCAGCCCCAGCATTTT.

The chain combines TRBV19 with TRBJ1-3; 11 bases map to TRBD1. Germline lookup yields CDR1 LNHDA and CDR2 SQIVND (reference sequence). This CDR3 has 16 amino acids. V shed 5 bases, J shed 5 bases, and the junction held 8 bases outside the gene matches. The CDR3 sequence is CASSLRGTGGRNTIYF. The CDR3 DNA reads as TGTGCCAGTAGTCTCCGCGGGACAGGGGGTAGAAACACCATATATTTT.

The CDR3 here is CASSVAVGALYEQYF. CDR3 DNA: TGTGCCAGCAGCGTAGCGGTAGGGGCTCTCTACGAGCAGTACTTC. The chain couples TRBV9 to TRBJ2-7; D is perhaps TRBD1 (5 bases). Germline-derived CDR1 and CDR2 are SGDLS and YYNGEE. CDR3 size: 15 residues. V lost 0 bases and J 3 bases, leaving 13 bases between the germline ends.

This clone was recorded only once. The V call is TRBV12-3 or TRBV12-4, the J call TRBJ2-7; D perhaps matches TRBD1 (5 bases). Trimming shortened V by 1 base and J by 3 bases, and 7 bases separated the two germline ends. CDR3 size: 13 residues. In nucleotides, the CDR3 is TGTGCCAGCAGTTTAGGCACAGGCTACGAGCAGTACTTC. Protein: CASSLGTGYEQYF.

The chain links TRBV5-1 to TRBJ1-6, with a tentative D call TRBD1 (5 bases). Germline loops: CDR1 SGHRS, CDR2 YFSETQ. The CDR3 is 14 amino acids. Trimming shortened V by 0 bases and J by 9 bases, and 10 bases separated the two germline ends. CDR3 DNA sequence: TGCGCCAGCAGCTTGGCGGGGGGTCCTTCACCCCTCCACTTT. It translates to CASSLAGGPSPLHF.

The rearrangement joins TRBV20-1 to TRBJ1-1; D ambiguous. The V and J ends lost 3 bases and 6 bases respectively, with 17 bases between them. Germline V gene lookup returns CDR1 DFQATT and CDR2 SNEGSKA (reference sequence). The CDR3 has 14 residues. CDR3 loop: CSASDPLKGAEAFF. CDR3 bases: TGCAGTGCTAGTGACCCCCTTAAAGGAGCTGAAGCTTTCTTT.

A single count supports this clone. This CDR3 reads CASSKSASGSLQYF. Here the CDR3 DNA reads TGCGCCAGCAGCAAGAGCGCTAGCGGGAGTCTTCAGTACTTC. This chain uses TRBV5-1 with TRBJ2-4, with 10 bases that match TRBD2. The CDR3 contains 14 residues. V shed 4 bases, J shed 11 bases, and the junction held 9 bases outside the gene matches. The V gene's germline CDR1 is SGHRS and CDR2 YFSETQ.

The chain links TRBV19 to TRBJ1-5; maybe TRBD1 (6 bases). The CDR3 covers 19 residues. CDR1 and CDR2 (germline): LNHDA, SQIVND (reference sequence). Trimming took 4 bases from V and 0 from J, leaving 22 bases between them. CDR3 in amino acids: CASSRRDGMGQNSNQPQHF. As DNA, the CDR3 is TGTGCCAGTAGTAGAAGGGACGGTATGGGACAAAATAGCAATCAGCCCCAGCATTTT.

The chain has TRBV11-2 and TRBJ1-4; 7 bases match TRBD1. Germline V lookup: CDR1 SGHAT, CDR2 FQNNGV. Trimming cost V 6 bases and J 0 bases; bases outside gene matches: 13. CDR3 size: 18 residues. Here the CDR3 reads CASSHRGGGGTTNEKLFF. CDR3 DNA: TGTGCCAGCAGTCACCGCGGAGGGGGCGGAACAACTAATGAAAAACTGTTTTTT.

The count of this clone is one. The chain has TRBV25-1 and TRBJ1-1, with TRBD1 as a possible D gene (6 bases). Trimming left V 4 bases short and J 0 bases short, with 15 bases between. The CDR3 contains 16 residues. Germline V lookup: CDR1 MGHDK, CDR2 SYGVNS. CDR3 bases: TGTGCCAGCAGTGGTGTGGGGGCGGCCATGAACACTGAAGCTTTCTTT. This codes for CASSGVGAAMNTEAFF.

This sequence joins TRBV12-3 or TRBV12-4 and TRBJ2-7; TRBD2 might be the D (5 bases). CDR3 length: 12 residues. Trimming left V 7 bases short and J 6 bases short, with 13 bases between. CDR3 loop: CASKRESFEQYF. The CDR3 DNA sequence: TGTGCCAGCAAACGGGAATCTTTCGAGCAGTACTTC.

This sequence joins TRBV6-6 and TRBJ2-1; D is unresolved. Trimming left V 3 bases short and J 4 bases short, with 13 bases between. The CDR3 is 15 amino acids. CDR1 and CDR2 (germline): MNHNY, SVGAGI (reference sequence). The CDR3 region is CASSYRTSFYNEQFF. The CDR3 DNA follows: TGTGCCAGCAGTTATCGCACTTCCTTTTACAATGAGCAGTTCTTC.

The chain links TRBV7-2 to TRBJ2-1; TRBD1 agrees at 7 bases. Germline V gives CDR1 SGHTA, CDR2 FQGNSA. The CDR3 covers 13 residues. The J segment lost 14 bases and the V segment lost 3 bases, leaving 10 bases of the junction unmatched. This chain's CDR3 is CASSFPGTAVEFF. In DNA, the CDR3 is TGTGCCAGCAGCTTCCCCGGGACAGCGGTAGAGTTCTTC.

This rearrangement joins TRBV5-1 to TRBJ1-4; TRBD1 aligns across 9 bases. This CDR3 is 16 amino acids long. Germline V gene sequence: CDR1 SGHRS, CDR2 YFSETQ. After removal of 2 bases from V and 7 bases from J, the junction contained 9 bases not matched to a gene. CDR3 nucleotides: TGCGCCAGCAGCTTAAGCTCCCGGGACAGGGTTGAAAAACTGTTTTTT. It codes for CASSLSSRDRVEKLFF.

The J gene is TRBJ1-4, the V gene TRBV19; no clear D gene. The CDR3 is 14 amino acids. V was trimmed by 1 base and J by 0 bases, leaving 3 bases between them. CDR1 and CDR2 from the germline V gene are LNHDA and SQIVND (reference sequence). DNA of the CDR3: TGTGCCAGTAGTATAGCGGCAACTAATGAAAAACTGTTTTTT. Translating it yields CASSIAATNEKLFF.

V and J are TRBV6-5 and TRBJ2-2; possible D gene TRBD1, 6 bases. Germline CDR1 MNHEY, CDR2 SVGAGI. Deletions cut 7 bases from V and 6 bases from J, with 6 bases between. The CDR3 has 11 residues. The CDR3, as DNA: TGTGCCAGCAAGGGGGCCGGGGAGCTGTTTTTT. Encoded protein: CASKGAGELFF.

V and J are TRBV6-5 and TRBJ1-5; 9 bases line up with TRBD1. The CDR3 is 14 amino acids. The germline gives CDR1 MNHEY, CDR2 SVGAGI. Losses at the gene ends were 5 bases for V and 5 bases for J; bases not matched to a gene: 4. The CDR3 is CASSRGTGYQPQHF. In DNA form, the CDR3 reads TGTGCCAGCAGTCGAGGGACAGGGTATCAGCCCCAGCATTTT.

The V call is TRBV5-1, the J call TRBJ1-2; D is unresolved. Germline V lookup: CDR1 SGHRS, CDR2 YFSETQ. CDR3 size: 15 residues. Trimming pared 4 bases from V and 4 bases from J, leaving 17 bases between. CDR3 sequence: CASSPGFGLTYGYTF. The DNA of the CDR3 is TGCGCCAGCAGCCCCGGGTTCGGACTTACCTATGGCTACACCTTC.